The 16 T cell receptor beta chains below come from one sample, sequenced in a study of T cell responses to AZD1222 COVID-19 vaccine. TCRdb's table, derived via immunoSEQ multiplex PCR, lists solely in-frame clones and lacks some. The sample lists some 75,000 clones; about 88% were seen once. The material sequenced was peripheral blood, taken on day 0 of AZD1222 vaccination. These receptors came from an adult in good health.

The rearrangement links TRBV7-2 to TRBJ2-5, with D possibly being TRBD1 (6 bases). The germline V gene encodes CDR1 SGHTA and CDR2 FQGNSA. This CDR3 region has 15 residues. V was clipped by 1 base and J by 5 bases, with 14 bases between them. The CDR3 is CASSLGLGASETQYF. The CDR3 DNA follows: TGTGCCAGCAGCTTAGGTCTGGGGGCCTCGGAGACCCAGTACTTC.

The chain couples TRBV2 to TRBJ1-6; the D is unclear. This CDR3 has 12 amino acids. Trimming stripped 6 bases from V and 9 bases from J, with 9 bases between. The germline V gene has CDR1 SNHLY and CDR2 FYNNEI. The CDR3 region is CASRGQASPLHF. The CDR3 bases are TGTGCCAGCAGAGGGCAGGCTTCACCCCTCCACTTT. Combining the CDR3 with reference TRBV2 and TRBJ1-6 gives the whole variable domain EPEVTQTPSHQVTQMGQEVILRCVPISNHLYFYWYRQILGQKVEFLVSFYNNEISEKSEIFDDQFSVERPDGSNFTLKIRSTKLEDSAMYFCASRGQASPLHFGNGTRLTVT.

This clone was recorded only once. The J gene is TRBJ2-6, the V gene TRBV3-1 (or the pseudogene TRBV3-2); D may correspond to TRBD1 or TRBD2 (6 bases each). V lost 3 bases, J lost 4 bases, and 13 bases lay in between. In germline, CDR1 is LGHDT, CDR2 YNNKEL (reference sequence). The CDR3 has 16 residues. Here the CDR3 DNA reads TGTGCCAGCAGCCACGGGGGCCGGAGGGGGGCCAACGTCCTGACTTTC. Its protein product is CASSHGGRRGANVLTF.

The rearrangement joins TRBV7-2 to TRBJ2-5; unclear D gene. V was trimmed by 7 bases and J by 6 bases, leaving 12 bases between them. Germline loops: CDR1 SGHTA, CDR2 FQGNSA. This CDR3 is 12 amino acids long. CDR3 coding DNA: TGTGCCAGCACCATTGAGCCCCAGACCCAGTACTTC. It is translated as CASTIEPQTQYF.

The chain couples TRBV2 to TRBJ1-5; possible D gene TRBD1, 6 bases. CDR1 is SNHLY, CDR2 FYNNEI, per germline. This CDR3 is 14 amino acids long. V lost 1 base, J lost 2 bases, and 6 bases lay in between. This CDR3 is CASSEGQGNQPQHF. The CDR3 nucleotides are TGTGCCAGCAGTGAAGGACAGGGCAATCAGCCCCAGCATTTT.

The chain combines TRBV27 with TRBJ2-7, with D possibly TRBD2 on 6 matching bases. The V and J ends lost 7 bases and 3 bases respectively, with 19 bases between them. From germline, CDR1 is MNHEY and CDR2 SMNVEV (reference sequence). CDR3 size: 15 residues. The CDR3 protein is CASTQEGCGFYEQYV. DNA of the CDR3: TGTGCCAGCACCCAGGAGGGGTGTGGGTTCTACGAGCAGTACGTC.

The CDR3 spells CASSLDWRTDTQYF. In DNA form, the CDR3 reads TGTGCCAGCAGCTTAGACTGGCGCACAGATACGCAGTATTTT. V and J are TRBV7-2 and TRBJ2-3; D remains unclear. Germline CDR1 SGHTA, CDR2 FQGNSA. V gave up 1 base and J gave up 1 base, with 6 bases separating them. The CDR3 has 14 amino acids.

The chain uses TRBV18 and TRBJ1-1; maybe TRBD1 (6 bases). CDR3 length: 15 residues. Trimming removed 3 bases from V and 1 base from J, with 12 bases in between. Germline V lookup: CDR1 KGHSH, CDR2 LQKENI. The CDR3 DNA follows: TGTGCCAGCTCACCCAGGACAGAGCCGAACACTGAAGCTTTCTTT. This codes for CASSPRTEPNTEAFF.

The rearrangement uses TRBV12-3 or TRBV12-4 and TRBJ1-5; D not certain. Deletions cut 0 bases from V and 7 bases from J, with 7 bases between. CDR3 length: 13 amino acids. The CDR3 protein is CASSLAQGQPQHF. The DNA for the CDR3 is TGTGCCAGCAGTTTAGCGCAAGGACAGCCCCAGCATTTT.

The chain combines TRBV20-1 with TRBJ1-5; 7 nucleotides align to TRBD1. CDR3 size: 15 residues. The V gene's germline CDR1 is DFQATT and CDR2 SNEGSKA (reference sequence). The V and J ends lost 3 bases and 7 bases, in that order; junction bases with no gene match: 12. Here the CDR3 reads CSASLATGTGQPQHF. As DNA, the CDR3 is TGCAGTGCTAGTTTGGCGACAGGGACTGGACAGCCCCAGCATTTT.

This clone was observed a handful of times. The chain employs TRBV6-1 and TRBJ2-3; no definite D call. Between the trimmed V and J ends, which lost 2 bases and 0 bases, there was a span of 9 bases. From germline, CDR1 is MNHNS and CDR2 SASEGT. The CDR3 loop spans 15 amino acids. The CDR3 sequence is CASSEIGVSTDTQYF. The CDR3, as DNA: TGTGCCAGCAGTGAAATCGGAGTTAGCACAGATACGCAGTATTTT.

The V and J genes are TRBV27 and TRBJ2-2; either TRBD1 or TRBD2 may supply D (5 bases each). This CDR3 contains 19 residues. The V gene lost 5 bases and the J gene lost 7 bases, with 29 bases spanning the gap. Germline V CDR1 and CDR2: MNHEY, SMNVEV (reference sequence). CDR3 bases: TGTGCCAGCAGTCCGAAACCCGTCTCCGGGACCACTGCGGGCGGGGAGCTGTTTTTT. It translates to CASSPKPVSGTTAGGELFF.

The DNA for the CDR3 is TGTGCCAGCAGCTATAGATTCTCCTACGAGCAGTACGTC. As protein: CASSYRFSYEQYV. The chain joins TRBV13 to TRBJ2-7; D not resolved. This CDR3 contains 13 residues. Per the germline V gene, CDR1 is PRHDT and CDR2 is FYEKMQ (reference sequence). Between the trimmed V and J ends, which lost 4 bases and 0 bases, there was a span of 7 bases.

The chain is built from TRBV9 and TRBJ1-1; TRBD1 agrees at 8 bases. CDR3 length: 17 amino acids. The V and J ends lost 2 bases and 5 bases, in that order; junction bases with no gene match: 14. Germline V gives CDR1 SGDLS, CDR2 YYNGEE. The CDR3 DNA reads as TGTGCCAGCAGCGTGTCGGGGGTAGGACAGGGCCTAACTGAAGCTTTCTTT. It translates to CASSVSGVGQGLTEAFF.

J is TRBJ1-1 and V is TRBV12-5, with D unclear. The CDR3 totals 14 residues. V lost 6 bases and J 0 bases, leaving 11 bases between the germline ends. Germline V lookup: CDR1 LGHNT, CDR2 FRNRAP. The CDR3: CASGAGYMNTEAFF. CDR3 in DNA: TGTGCTAGTGGGGCAGGTTACATGAACACTGAAGCTTTCTTT.

This chain connects TRBV7-9 to TRBJ2-1, with a weak D call TRBD1 (6 bases). V shed 3 bases and J shed 0 bases, with 12 bases lying between them. The CDR3 totals 16 residues. The germline gives CDR1 SEHNR, CDR2 FQNEAQ (reference sequence). CDR3 nucleotides: TGTGCCAGCAGCTTCAGGGGAGTACCCTCCTACAATGAGCAGTTCTTC. Translation gives CASSFRGVPSYNEQFF.